The present T cell receptor (beta chain) was sequenced within a study of T-cell reconstitution after alpha-beta-depleted transplantation in children. The library targeted TCRbeta and was prepared with unique molecular identifiers. Using its own MiXCR run on the PCR reads, TCRdb lists one record per CDR3 protein. The table includes about 460,000 distinct CDR3 sequences, roughly a tenth detected once. This clonotype occurred many times. The target antigen is unknown. The study, taken as a whole, reports: There were reportedly several hundred expanded graft clones from which alpha-beta T cells came about two months after transplant. T-cell numbers and diversity one year post-transplant derived largely from freshly generated T cells.

V lost 4 bases, J lost 7 bases, and 8 bases stayed unmatched. The CDR3 runs 14 residues. Germline values: CDR1 MNHEY, CDR2 SVGEGT. The chain links TRBV6-2 or TRBV6-3 to TRBJ2-5; 8 bases align to TRBD2. This TCR came from a child younger than 10 with inherited bone marrow failure, due to receive a stem cell transplant. Sequenced material: PBMCs, taken before TCRalphabeta/CD19-depleted stem cell transplant. CDR3 DNA sequence: TGTGCCAGCAGTTCAGAGCGGGAGACGGGGACCCAGTACTTC. Encoded protein: CASSSERETGTQYF.